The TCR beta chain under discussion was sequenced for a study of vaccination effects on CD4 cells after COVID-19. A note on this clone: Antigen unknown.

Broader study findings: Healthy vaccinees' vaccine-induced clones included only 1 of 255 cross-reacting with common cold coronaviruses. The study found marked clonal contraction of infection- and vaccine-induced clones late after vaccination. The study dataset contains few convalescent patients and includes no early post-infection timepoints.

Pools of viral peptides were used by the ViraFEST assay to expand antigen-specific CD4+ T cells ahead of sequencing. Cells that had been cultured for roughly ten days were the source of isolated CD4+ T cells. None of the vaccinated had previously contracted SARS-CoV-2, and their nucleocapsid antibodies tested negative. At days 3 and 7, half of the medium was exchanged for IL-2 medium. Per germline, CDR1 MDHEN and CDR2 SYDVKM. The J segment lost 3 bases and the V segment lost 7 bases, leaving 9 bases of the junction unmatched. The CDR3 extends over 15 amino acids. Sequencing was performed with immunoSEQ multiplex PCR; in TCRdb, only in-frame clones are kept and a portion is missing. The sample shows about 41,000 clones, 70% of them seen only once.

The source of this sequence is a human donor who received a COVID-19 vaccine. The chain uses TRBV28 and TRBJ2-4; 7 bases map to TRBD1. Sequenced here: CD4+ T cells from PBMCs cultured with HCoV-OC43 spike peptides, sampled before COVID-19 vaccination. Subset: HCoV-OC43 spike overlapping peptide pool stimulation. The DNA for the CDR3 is TGTGCCAGCACTCTCCCTGGGACAGACAAAAACATTCAGTACTTC. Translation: CASTLPGTDKNIQYF.